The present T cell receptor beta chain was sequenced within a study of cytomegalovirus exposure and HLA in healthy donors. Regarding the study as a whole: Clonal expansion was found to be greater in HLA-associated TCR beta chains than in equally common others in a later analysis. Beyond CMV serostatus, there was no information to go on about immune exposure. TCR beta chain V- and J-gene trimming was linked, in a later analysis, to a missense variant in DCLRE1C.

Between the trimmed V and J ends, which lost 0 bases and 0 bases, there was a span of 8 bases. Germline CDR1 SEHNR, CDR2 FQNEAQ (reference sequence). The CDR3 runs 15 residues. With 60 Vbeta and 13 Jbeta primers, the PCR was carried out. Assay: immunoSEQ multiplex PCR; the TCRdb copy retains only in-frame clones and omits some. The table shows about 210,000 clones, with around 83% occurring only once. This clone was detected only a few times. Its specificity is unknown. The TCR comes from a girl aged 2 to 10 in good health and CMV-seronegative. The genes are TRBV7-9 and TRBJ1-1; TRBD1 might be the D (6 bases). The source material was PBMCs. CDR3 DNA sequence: TGTGCCAGCAGCTTAGCCTACAGGGTGAACACTGAAGCTTTCTTT. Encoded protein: CASSLAYRVNTEAFF.